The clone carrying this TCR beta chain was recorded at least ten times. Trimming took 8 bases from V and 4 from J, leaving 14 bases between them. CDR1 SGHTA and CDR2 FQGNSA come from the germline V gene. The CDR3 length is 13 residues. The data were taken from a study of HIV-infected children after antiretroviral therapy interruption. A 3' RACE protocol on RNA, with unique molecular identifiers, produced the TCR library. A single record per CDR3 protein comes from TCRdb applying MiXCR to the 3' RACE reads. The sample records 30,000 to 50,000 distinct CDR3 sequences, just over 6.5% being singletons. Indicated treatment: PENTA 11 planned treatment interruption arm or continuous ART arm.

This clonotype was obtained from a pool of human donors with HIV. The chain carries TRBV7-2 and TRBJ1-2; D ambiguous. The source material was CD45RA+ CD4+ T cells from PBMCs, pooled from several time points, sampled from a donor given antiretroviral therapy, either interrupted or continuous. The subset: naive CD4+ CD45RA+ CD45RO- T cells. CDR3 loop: CASSVSQAYGYTF. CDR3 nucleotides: TGTGCCAGCTCGGTTTCCCAAGCCTATGGCTACACCTTC.